This T cell receptor (beta chain) was sequenced during a study of patients and donors after allogeneic stem cell transplantation. The V and J ends lost 4 bases and 8 bases, in that order; junction bases with no gene match: 6. This CDR3 spans 13 amino acids. Germline V gene sequence: CDR1 SGHVT, CDR2 SQSDAQ. MiXCR was run by TCRdb on the RT-PCR reads, yielding one entry per CDR3 protein. In the table there are more than 150,000 distinct CDR3 sequences, 24% of which are singletons. Specimen: blood, either unsorted or a sorted T cell fraction (not recorded which). This TCR came from a human donor who was either an allogeneic HSCT recipient or a stem cell or donor lymphocyte infusion donor (not recorded which). It is not recorded whose cells these are; they may come from a transplant donor. J is TRBJ1-2 and V is TRBV7-4; 8 bases map to TRBD1. CDR3 loop: CASSSQGVDGYTF. The DNA of the CDR3 is TGTGCCAGCAGCTCACAGGGGGTTGACGGCTACACCTTC.